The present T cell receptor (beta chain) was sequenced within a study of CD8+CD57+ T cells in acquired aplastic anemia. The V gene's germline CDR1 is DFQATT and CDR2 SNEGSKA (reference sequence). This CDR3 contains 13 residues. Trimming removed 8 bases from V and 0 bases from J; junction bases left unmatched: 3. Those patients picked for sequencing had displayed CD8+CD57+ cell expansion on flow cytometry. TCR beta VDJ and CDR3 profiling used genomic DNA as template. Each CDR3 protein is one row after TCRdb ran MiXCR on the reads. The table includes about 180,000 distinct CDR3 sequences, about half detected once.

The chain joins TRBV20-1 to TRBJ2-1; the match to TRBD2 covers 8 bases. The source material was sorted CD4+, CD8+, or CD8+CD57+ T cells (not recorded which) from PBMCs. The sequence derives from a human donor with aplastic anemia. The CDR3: CSQAGASYNEQFF. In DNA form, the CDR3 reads TGCAGTCAAGCGGGGGCCTCCTACAATGAGCAGTTCTTC.